The rows below give T cell receptor beta chains drawn from one sample of a study of blood T cell repertoires in COVID-19. Clones were read by immunoSEQ multiplex PCR, and TCRdb kept only the in-frame ones, dropping some. This table holds roughly 260,000 clones, 80% to 95% found once. Sequencing was performed on peripheral blood. These TCRs come from a person in their late teens or twenties with COVID-19, enrolled during active disease. Both conserved end residues are part of each CDR3. Each record gives: CDR3 DNA, CDR3 protein, D gene, J gene, clone size, V gene. The D gene is left open where the match is weak. Part of the rows lack a size; the others show once, few, many or a class for expanded clones.

TGTGCCAGCAGTTTCGCGGGAGGACAAGAGACCCAGTACTTC	CASSFAGGQETQYF	TRBD2	TRBJ2-5	.	TRBV28
TGTGCCAGCTCACCTCCGGGACAGGCCTACAATGAGCAGTTCTTC	CASSPPGQAYNEQFF	TRBD1	TRBJ2-1	.	TRBV18
TGTGCCAGCAGCAGGCTAGGCAATGAGCAGTTCTTC	CASSRLGNEQFF	.	TRBJ2-1	.	TRBV7-9
TGTGCCAGCAGGGGGACAGGGCTAGTTCCAGATACGCAGTATTTT	CASRGTGLVPDTQYF	TRBD1	TRBJ2-3	.	TRBV11-3
TGTGCCAGCAGTTCCGCCGTGGGACAGGGGAGGTATACGCAGTATTTT	CASSSAVGQGRYTQYF	TRBD1	TRBJ2-3	.	TRBV7-9
TGTGCCACCAGTGATTTGCGGACAGGGGGCACAGATACGCAGTATTTT	CATSDLRTGGTDTQYF	TRBD1	TRBJ2-3	.	TRBV24-1
TGCGCCAGCAGCCAAGATCGCACTGAAGCTTTCTTT	CASSQDRTEAFF	.	TRBJ1-1	.	TRBV4-3
TGTGCCAGCAGCCACAGACTAGCGGGGAGCACAGATACGCAGTATTTT	CASSHRLAGSTDTQYF	TRBD2	TRBJ2-3	.	TRBV14
TGTGCCAGCAGTTTGGGGGGTCGAAAGGACGGCTACACCTTC	CASSLGGRKDGYTF	.	TRBJ1-2	.	TRBV28
TGTGCCAGCAGCGCCTCCGGGACAGATAATGAGCAGTTCTTC	CASSASGTDNEQFF	TRBD1	TRBJ2-1	.	TRBV9
TGTGCCAGCAGCTCCGACAGGGAGAACTATGGCTACACCTTC	CASSSDRENYGYTF	TRBD1	TRBJ1-2	.	TRBV5-4
TGTGCCAGCTCACCGTCGATGGCAGTTGAAGCTTTCTTT	CASSPSMAVEAFF	.	TRBJ1-1	.	TRBV18
TGTGCCAGCAGCATACAAGGAGCCTACGAGCAGTACTTC	CASSIQGAYEQYF	.	TRBJ2-7	.	TRBV11-2
TGTGCCAGCAGCTTAGCCTACCAACAAGGGGGAATGTACGAGCAGTACTTC	CASSLAYQQGGMYEQYF	.	TRBJ2-7	.	TRBV7-8
TGTGCCAGCAGTTTAATGCGGTTCGACAGGGACGAAGAGCAGTACTTC	CASSLMRFDRDEEQYF	TRBD1	TRBJ2-7	.	TRBV28
TGTGCCAGCAGTTATTCCGCCCTAGCGGGAGGATACGAGCAGTACTTC	CASSYSALAGGYEQYF	TRBD2	TRBJ2-7	.	TRBV6-5
TGCGCCAGCAGCTCGGGACTAGCGGGAGGGACTGGAGAGGAGACCCAGTACTTC	CASSSGLAGGTGEETQYF	TRBD2	TRBJ2-5	.	TRBV5-1
TGTGCCACCAGTGAACCCCGGGGAGAAGCTTTCTTT	CATSEPRGEAFF	.	TRBJ1-1	.	TRBV24-1
TGCGCCAGCAGCTTGCGAGGACAGGGACGAGAGACCCAGTACTTC	CASSLRGQGRETQYF	TRBD1	TRBJ2-5	.	TRBV5-1
TGTGCCAGCAGTTTCCTCGGACAACCCTACTATGGCTACACCTTC	CASSFLGQPYYGYTF	.	TRBJ1-2	.	TRBV27
TGTGCCAGCAGTGTAGCGGGGGGGAAAGAGACCCAGTACTTC	CASSVAGGKETQYF	TRBD2	TRBJ2-5	.	TRBV6-1
TGTGCCAGCAGCCCCCAACAGGGGGCCTCCTACAATGAGCAGTTCTTC	CASSPQQGASYNEQFF	TRBD1	TRBJ2-1	.	TRBV7-9
TGTGCCAGCAGTTTATCGAAAGGGGGCCAGGGGACCCAGTACTTC	CASSLSKGGQGTQYF	TRBD1	TRBJ2-5	.	TRBV27
TGTGCCAGCAGCACACCCGAGCTCCGAGGTAGTAATGAGCAGTTCTTC	CASSTPELRGSNEQFF	.	TRBJ2-1	few	TRBV7-7
TGTGCCACCAGCAGGATGACAGGGGGAGACGAGCAGTACTTC	CATSRMTGGDEQYF	TRBD1	TRBJ2-7	.	TRBV15
TGTGCCAGCAGCTTTGAAGACAGTGTGCCTGGCTACACCTTC	CASSFEDSVPGYTF	.	TRBJ1-2	.	TRBV5-6
TGTGCCAGCAAAAGCGGGGGGAACACCGGGGAGCTGTTTTTT	CASKSGGNTGELFF	TRBD2	TRBJ2-2	.	TRBV27
TGTGCCAGCAGTAGTACAAGAAATAGCAATCAGCCCCAGCATTTT	CASSSTRNSNQPQHF	.	TRBJ1-5	.	TRBV6-5
TGTGCCATCTCTGAGGGCCAGGGACTATCGGAGACCCAGTACTTC	CAISEGQGLSETQYF	TRBD2	TRBJ2-5	once	TRBV10-3
TGTGCCAGCAGCCTCCAAGAGACCCAGTACTTC	CASSLQETQYF	.	TRBJ2-5	.	TRBV2
TGTGCCAGCAGCTTAGGGACAGTTAGCACAGATACGCAGTATTTT	CASSLGTVSTDTQYF	.	TRBJ2-3	.	TRBV11-2
TGTGCCAGCAGCGGCCAAGCCTCCTACGAGCAGTACTTC	CASSGQASYEQYF	.	TRBJ2-7	once	TRBV9
TGCGCCAGCAGCCAAGGGTACCCCGCGGGAGGTGGGACAGATACGCAGTATTTT	CASSQGYPAGGGTDTQYF	TRBD2	TRBJ2-3	once	TRBV4-3
TGTGCCAGCAGTTACTCCGGAGATACAGATACGCAGTATTTT	CASSYSGDTDTQYF	.	TRBJ2-3	.	TRBV6-2/TRBV6-3
TGTGCCAGCAGCTCTCAGTCCTATGGCTACACCTTC	CASSSQSYGYTF	.	TRBJ1-2	.	TRBV7-3
TGTGCCATCAGCGGTCAAGACAGCAATGAGCAGTTCTTC	CAISGQDSNEQFF	.	TRBJ2-1	.	TRBV10-3
TGTGCCAGCAGCCAAGACGGGAGGCTAGCGGGGGATCCCTACGAGCAGTACTTC	CASSQDGRLAGDPYEQYF	TRBD2	TRBJ2-7	.	TRBV14
TGTGCCAGCAGCTATGCAAGCCCTCTGCTACTAGGGGGCCTTGAGAACACTGAAGCTTTCTTT	CASSYASPLLLGGLENTEAFF	TRBD1	TRBJ1-1	.	TRBV3-1/TRBV3-2
TGCAGTGCTACAGGGCACACTGAAGCTTTCTTT	CSATGHTEAFF	.	TRBJ1-1	.	TRBV20-1
TGCAGCGTTGAAGTGACAGGGAGCTCCTACAATGAGCAGTTCTTC	CSVEVTGSSYNEQFF	TRBD1	TRBJ2-1	.	TRBV29-1
TGTGCCAGCAGTTACTCTGACAGCCTTAATGAAAAACTGTTTTTT	CASSYSDSLNEKLFF	.	TRBJ1-4	.	TRBV6-5
TGTGCCAGCAGTATGCGTTCTATAGCGGGAGGGCCCCTCGAGCAGTACTTC	CASSMRSIAGGPLEQYF	TRBD2	TRBJ2-7	.	TRBV28